This T cell receptor (beta chain) was identified in a study of OX40 agonist ivuxolimab in advanced cancers. Sequencing was performed with immunoSEQ multiplex PCR; in TCRdb, only in-frame clones are kept and a portion is missing. The sample includes about 12,000 clones, about 81% of them seen just once. The CDR3 extends over 13 amino acids. Germline CDR1 and CDR2: LNHNV and YYDKDF (reference sequence). V shed 5 bases and J 5 bases; nucleotides not matched to a gene: 3. The genes are TRBV15 and TRBJ2-5; TRBD1 aligns across 9 bases. This TCR came from an adult with an advanced solid tumor such as melanoma, head and neck, liver or kidney cancer. Material: CD4+ or CD8+ T cells sorted from blood, obtained in a trial of the OX40 agonist ivuxolimab. CDR3 sequence: CATSGDRVETQYF. DNA of the CDR3: TGTGCCACCAGCGGGGACAGGGTGGAGACCCAGTACTTC.